This T cell receptor beta chain was obtained from a study of T cell responses to AZD1222 COVID-19 vaccine. Across the whole study: Investigators merged groups given second doses at roughly 4 or roughly 12 weeks. The study's findings and limits: Among the donors, most were white British and more were female, and clonal diversity was possibly underestimated. Reportedly, nearly half of unique spike TCRs recognized epitopes outside B.1.351/B.1.1.7 mutations. Baseline serostatus was positive in only six AZD1222 recipients.

Sequenced by immunoSEQ multiplex PCR; TCRdb stores in-frame clones only, minus some. This table holds 150,000 to 200,000 clones, about 90% found once. A word on this clone: Its target is not known.

Source: peripheral blood, taken on day 0 of AZD1222 vaccination. This TCR came from an adult in good health.

CDR3 bases: TGTGCCTGGAGGGTTGATGGGGGTAGGAAGAACACTGAAGCTTTCTTT. It codes for CAWRVDGGRKNTEAFF. The chain uses TRBV30 and TRBJ1-1; the D gene is possibly TRBD1 (5 bases). The CDR3 runs 16 residues. Trimming took off 3 bases at V and 1 base at J, with 18 bases between the two ends. CDR1 and CDR2 (germline): GTSNPN, SVGIG (reference sequence).